This paragraph reports one T cell receptor beta chain. Its antigen is still unknown. Trimming shortened V by 5 bases and J by 1 base, and 18 bases separated the two germline ends. There are 16 residues in the CDR3. Germline CDR1 is SGHRS and CDR2 is YFSETQ. The data belong to a study of T-cell memory formation after mild COVID-19. Study-level results: Researchers found some responding clones in pre-infection memory, a sign that cross-reactive memory joined.

TCRdb used MiXCR to reprocess the 5' RACE reads, holding one entry per CDR3 protein. The sample yields some 62,000 distinct CDR3 sequences, 9.3% seen once. Material: PBMCs or a T cell subset sorted from them (not recorded which). The TCR originated in a man aged 18-30 years who had mild COVID-19 (a few samples of this study predate the infection). Cell type and time point are not known. The chain links TRBV5-1 to TRBJ2-5, with D possibly TRBD2 on 6 matching bases. The CDR3 bases are TGCGCCAGCAGATTGACGTCACTAGCTCCCCAAGAGACCCAGTACTTC. Amino acid sequence: CASRLTSLAPQETQYF.